This passage covers 25 T cell receptor beta chains from one sample sequenced in a study of cytomegalovirus exposure and HLA in healthy donors. The primer mix had 60 Vbeta and 13 Jbeta primers. Data came from immunoSEQ multiplex PCR; TCRdb stores just in-frame clones and leaves some out. The sample gives about 140,000 clones, approximately 77% of which show up once; 4.5% to 5% is in the top ten. The sample comprised PBMCs. The receptor source for this set is a woman between 50 and 59 years old in good health and CMV-seronegative.

By share, this clone ranks as medium-sized. The chain links TRBV5-4 to TRBJ2-1, with 9 bases fitting TRBD2. Per germline, CDR1 SGHNT and CDR2 YYREEE (reference sequence). The V gene end was trimmed by 4 bases and the J gene end by 6 bases; junction bases not matched to a gene: 5. This CDR3 has 14 amino acids. CDR3 nucleotides: TGTGCCAGCAGCGGAGCGGGGGGATTCAATGAGCAGTTCTTC. Encoded protein: CASSGAGGFNEQFF.

The chain recombines TRBV7-6 with TRBJ2-7; D is undetermined. Trimming pared 0 bases from V and 2 bases from J, leaving 14 bases between. This CDR3 has 16 amino acids. Germline CDR1 and CDR2: SGHVS and FNYEAQ. In DNA, the CDR3 is TGTGCCAGCAGCTTAGCGGGCAGTGGTACAACCTACGAGCAGTACTTC. Translated: CASSLAGSGTTYEQYF.

The genes are TRBV5-5 and TRBJ1-5, with D possibly being TRBD1 (5 bases). Trimming took off 0 bases at V and 4 bases at J, with 14 bases between the two ends. This CDR3 has 16 residues. The germline gives CDR1 SGHKS, CDR2 YYEKEE (reference sequence). The CDR3 is CASSLGQSPGNQPQHF. In DNA, the CDR3 is TGTGCCAGCAGCTTGGGACAGAGCCCAGGGAATCAGCCCCAGCATTTT.

The chain recombines TRBV5-6 with TRBJ2-7; weak D call: TRBD1 (5 bases). CDR1 and CDR2 (germline): SGHDT, YYEEEE. With 7 bases removed from V and 2 bases from J, the gap between germline ends came to 13 bases. The CDR3 loop spans 13 amino acids. In nucleotides, the CDR3 is TGTGCCAGCTTAAGAGTGGGGCCCTACGAGCAGTACTTC. It is translated as CASLRVGPYEQYF.

The J gene is TRBJ1-2, the V gene TRBV6-6, with D maybe TRBD1 (6 bases). Germline-derived CDR1 and CDR2 are MNHNY and SVGAGI (reference sequence). CDR3 size: 12 residues. The germline V and J ends were trimmed by 8 bases and 7 bases, with 14 bases remaining between them. This CDR3 is CASQGWVGGYTF. Here the CDR3 DNA reads TGTGCCAGCCAGGGGTGGGTGGGTGGCTACACCTTC.

V usage is TRBV10-3 and J usage is TRBJ2-1; TRBD2 might be the D (6 bases). V was trimmed by 6 bases and J by 4 bases, leaving 16 bases between them. The germline V gene encodes CDR1 ENHRY and CDR2 SYGVKD. The CDR3 loop spans 15 amino acids. In nucleotides, the CDR3 is TGTGCCATCAGCCGCAACCGGGACTGGTACAATGAGCAGTTCTTC. Amino acids: CAISRNRDWYNEQFF.

The V and J genes are TRBV5-1 and TRBJ1-2, with TRBD1 identical over 7 bases. The CDR3 runs to 13 residues. Germline V gene data show CDR1 as SGHRS and CDR2 as YFSETQ. The ends lost 4 bases at V and 3 bases at J; junction bases unmatched: 3. CDR3 protein: CASSPGGDYGYTF. The CDR3 region has the DNA TGCGCCAGCAGCCCAGGGGGAGACTATGGCTACACCTTC.

The J gene is TRBJ2-1, the V gene TRBV9; TRBD2 matches 14 bases. Germline assignment: CDR1 SGDLS and CDR2 YYNGEE. J was trimmed by 7 bases and V by 4 bases; bases with no gene match: 7. The CDR3 is 16 residues long. CDR3 DNA sequence: TGTGCCAGCAGCTTTGGGACTAGCGGGGGCAGGAATGAGCAGTTCTTC. Translated, it gives CASSFGTSGGRNEQFF.

The V call is TRBV4-3, the J call TRBJ2-1, with D perhaps TRBD1 (6 bases). Deletions cut 0 bases from V and 3 bases from J, with 12 bases between. The germline CDR1 and CDR2 sequences are LGHNA and YSLEER. The length of the CDR3 is 16 residues. The CDR3 DNA sequence: TGCGCCAGCAGCCAAGAACGAGGGGGAAACTACAATGAGCAGTTCTTC. Its translation is CASSQERGGNYNEQFF.

V is TRBV19 and J is TRBJ2-1, with TRBD1 identical over 12 bases. The CDR3 is made up of 16 amino acids. Germline-derived CDR1 and CDR2 are LNHDA and SQIVND (reference sequence). The V and J ends lost 4 bases and 9 bases, in that order; junction bases with no gene match: 10. The CDR3 reads CASSTDRDRGRGEQFF. The CDR3 DNA is TGTGCCAGTAGTACTGACCGGGACAGGGGGCGCGGTGAGCAGTTCTTC.

The V call is TRBV21-1, the J call TRBJ1-2; the table's D call of TRBD1 was not tested on the DNA. TRBV21-1 is recorded as a pseudogene. There are 12 residues in the CDR3. CDR3 residues: CASSKAYDNYTF. The CDR3, as DNA: TGTGCCAGCAGCAAAGCGTATGACAACTACACCTTC.

The genes are TRBV29-1 and TRBJ2-7; 7 positions match TRBD1. Germline-derived CDR1 and CDR2 are SQVTM and ANQGSEA. The CDR3 consists of 12 residues. Trimming took 7 bases from V and 7 from J; bases not matched to a gene: 10. The CDR3 DNA sequence: TGCAGCGCTTCGGGACAGTTTGAGGAGCAGTACTTC. Its protein is CSASGQFEEQYF.

The CDR3 loop is CASSLKRQGGGGYTF. CDR3 nucleotides: TGTGCCAGCAGTTTAAAGCGACAGGGGGGAGGTGGCTACACCTTC. This chain links TRBV27 with TRBJ1-2, with TRBD1 matching over 9 bases. After removal of 2 bases from V and 7 bases from J, the junction contained 8 bases not matched to a gene. Per the germline V gene, CDR1 is MNHEY and CDR2 is SMNVEV (reference sequence). The CDR3 contains 15 residues.

The chain recombines TRBV19 with TRBJ1-3; TRBD1 aligns across 7 bases. CDR1 is LNHDA, CDR2 SQIVND, per germline (reference sequence). The V gene end was trimmed by 4 bases and the J gene end by 0 bases; junction bases not matched to a gene: 6. The CDR3 is 16 residues long. In DNA form, the CDR3 reads TGTGCCAGTAGTACCTCAGGGGGTTCCTCTGGAAACACCATATATTTT. Translating gives CASSTSGGSSGNTIYF.

The J gene is TRBJ2-7, the V gene TRBV20-1; D remains unclear. This CDR3 is 10 amino acids long. CDR1 is DFQATT and CDR2 is SNEGSKA in the germline V gene (reference sequence). Trimming cost V 2 bases and J 11 bases, with 10 bases left between them. As DNA, the CDR3 is TGCAGTGCTAGACTCAACCGGGAGTACTTC. Its translation: CSARLNREYF.

The chain combines TRBV9 with TRBJ1-1, with 8 positions matching TRBD1. CDR3 length equals 17 residues. Losses at the gene ends were 0 bases for V and 0 bases for J; bases not matched to a gene: 7. Germline V gene data show CDR1 as SGDLS and CDR2 as YYNGEE. The CDR3 region is CASSVEGQAWLNTEAFF. The CDR3, as DNA: TGTGCCAGCAGCGTAGAGGGACAGGCGTGGCTGAACACTGAAGCTTTCTTT.

This clone appeared a few times. The V and J genes are TRBV6-1 and TRBJ2-1; TRBD2 matches at 13 bases. This CDR3 is 22 amino acids long. V trimming: 2 bases; J trimming: 8 bases; junction bases outside the gene matches: 24. The germline V gene has CDR1 MNHNS and CDR2 SASEGT. CDR3 region: CASSEKHRKGTSGAFGEDEQFF. CDR3 nucleotide sequence: TGTGCCAGCAGTGAAAAACATAGGAAGGGGACTAGCGGGGCATTCGGGGAGGATGAGCAGTTCTTC.

V and J are TRBV7-2 and TRBJ1-3; D possibly corresponds to TRBD1 (6 bases). The CDR3 loop spans 16 amino acids. The V gene lost 3 bases and the J gene lost 2 bases, with 14 bases spanning the gap. The germline gives CDR1 SGHTA, CDR2 FQGNSA. The CDR3: CASSLGGGVAGNTIYF. The CDR3 DNA reads TGTGCCAGCAGCTTGGGAGGGGGAGTAGCTGGAAACACCATATATTTT.

The gene calls are TRBV7-9 and TRBJ2-5; D remains ambiguous. The CDR3 covers 11 residues. CDR1 is SEHNR and CDR2 is FQNEAQ in the germline V gene (reference sequence). Deletions cut 7 bases from V and 7 bases from J, with 10 bases between. The CDR3 DNA sequence: TGTGCCAGCAATAACGAGCGGACCCAGTACTTC. Its protein product is CASNNERTQYF.

V gene TRBV6-6 combines with J gene TRBJ2-2; 8 nucleotides line up with TRBD2. The CDR3 loop spans 15 amino acids. CDR1 and CDR2 (germline): MNHNY, SVGAGI (reference sequence). V was pared by 2 bases and J by 4 bases, with 3 bases of the junction left unmatched. In DNA form, the CDR3 reads TGTGCCAGCAGTTACCCCGGGGGGGGCACCGGGGAGCTGTTTTTT. Amino acids: CASSYPGGGTGELFF.

The CDR3 coding sequence is TGTGCCAGCAGTCCACCAGGGGACTATGGCTACACCTTC. This encodes CASSPPGDYGYTF. This chain connects TRBV28 to TRBJ1-2; D possibly corresponds to TRBD1 (6 bases). The germline V and J ends were trimmed by 5 bases and 3 bases, with 10 bases remaining between them. CDR1 and CDR2 (germline): MDHEN, SYDVKM. This CDR3 region has 13 residues.

The chain links TRBV5-1 to TRBJ1-2, with a possible D match to TRBD1 (6 bases). V was clipped by 2 bases and J by 7 bases, with 9 bases between them. The CDR3 is 12 amino acids. Germline V CDR1 and CDR2: SGHRS, YFSETQ. The CDR3 DNA reads TGCGCCAGCAGCTTAGGGGGAGCTGGCTACACCTTC. This encodes CASSLGGAGYTF.

The chain carries TRBV4-1 and TRBJ2-7; possible D gene TRBD1, 6 bases. The CDR3 is 14 residues long. Germline V lookup: CDR1 MGHRA, CDR2 YSYEKL. With 1 base removed from V and 0 bases from J, the gap between germline ends came to 7 bases. As DNA, the CDR3 is TGCGCCAGCAGCCAAGTCAGGGGCTCCTACGAGCAGTACTTC. Its protein product is CASSQVRGSYEQYF.

In regard to this clone: This sample includes further DNA sequences coding for the same CDR3. The gene calls are TRBV6-6 and TRBJ2-7, with D tentatively TRBD1 (5 bases). Per germline, CDR1 MNHNY and CDR2 SVGAGI (reference sequence). Trimming shortened V by 3 bases and J by 1 base, and 7 bases separated the two germline ends. The CDR3 has 13 amino acids. Here the CDR3 DNA reads TGTGCCAGCAGTTATAGGGGTTCCTACGAGCAGTACTTC. It codes for CASSYRGSYEQYF.

The rearrangement joins TRBV4-1 to TRBJ2-3; TRBD2 matches at 8 bases. With 2 bases clipped from V and 3 bases from J, the junction kept 10 bases outside the gene matches. This CDR3 is built from 17 residues. CDR1 is MGHRA and CDR2 is YSYEKL in the germline V gene. CDR3 nucleotide sequence: TGCGCCAGCAGCCAATTTGAGACGGGGGGGAGGACAGATACGCAGTATTTT. This gives the protein CASSQFETGGRTDTQYF.